This T cell receptor beta chain was found in a study of blood T cell repertoires in COVID-19 (dated by TCRdb to the early 2020s). For context, the study as a whole: The collaborator samples originated in the United States, Italy and Spain and spanned the acute and convalescent phases of COVID-19. The material from the prospective study consisted of cDNA or gDNA derived from T cells, B-cell-depleted T cells, or PBMCs. Deeply sampled blood TCRbeta repertoires from subjects exposed to, actively infected with, or recovered from COVID-19 were included in the dataset. A freely available public database, intended as a resource for researchers studying the immune response to SARS-CoV-2, is where the repertoires were released. The samples were drawn from two sources: the first 160 participants of the ongoing ImmuneRACE study, and 1,254 subjects contributed by 6 global collaborators. A de-identified subject ID, COVID-19 status, age in years and sex were almost always included in the sample metadata. Where available, HLA class I and class II types were taken from metadata supplied by the sample provider and were not determined by assay-based typing. Study-wide conclusions, independent of this receptor: Clinical and demographic metadata were provided uncurated, with the amount varying by source and participant.

TCRbeta CDR3 regions were amplified from genomic DNA by means of the immunoSEQ Assay, a bias-controlled multiplex PCR. Per the source publication's procedure: Nucleated cell counts per sample were estimated from amplification of reference gene primers within the assay. To quantify the absolute abundance of each unique TCRbeta CDR3 rearrangement, sequence reads were collapsed and filtered. Productive Simpson clonality was computed per sample as the square root of Simpson's diversity index over productive rearrangements. The table was pulled from immuneACCESS by TCRdb, which kept in-frame rearrangements only. Such tables lose some clones; where checked, under half of the loss comes from unresolved V genes, and the rest has no known cause. That table gives V, J and clone size, and the DNA gave D and trimming. This sample gives 400,000 to 500,000 clones in total; roughly 84% of them show up just once. Approximately 1.3% of the sample rests with the top ten.

The CDR3 spans 13 residues, from the cysteine through the phenylalanine. The retained sequence is limited to the CDR3, 39 bases, with the frame set at the first base. In the germline V gene, CDR1 corresponds to SNHLY and CDR2 to FYNNEI. V is reduced by 4 bases and J by 8 bases, leaving a spacing of 14 bases between them. Participants in the prospective study were enrolled through a virtual design, were aged 18 to 89 years, and lived in roughly 24 United States geographic areas. To assign participants to cohorts, the prospective study relied on clinical history that participants themselves reported in a screening survey and a study questionnaire. Exposed participants had been in contact, within 2 weeks of entering the study, with a person who had a PCR-confirmed or clinician-diagnosed case of COVID-19. Mobile phlebotomists in the prospective study collected whole blood, serum and a nasopharyngeal or oropharyngeal swab from every participant. Prospective study participants could optionally give additional blood draws and questionnaires over an approximately two-month period. Before DNA extraction, blood samples from the prospective study were shipped at room temperature or frozen.

Concerning this clone: Its specific antigen is unknown. The input lacks base qualities; no much larger clone sits a single base away.

This receptor was taken from a woman younger than 35 who had been exposed to COVID-19. The sample was PBMCs or T cells enriched from blood (not recorded which). The V and J genes are TRBV2 and TRBJ1-2, with the D gene not confidently named. The DNA is as follows: TGTGCCAGCAGTGGACTACCCAATGCCGGCTACACCTTC. Translated, it reads CASSGLPNAGYTF.